The rows below give T cell receptor beta chains drawn from one sample of a study of T cell changes during pregnancy in multiple sclerosis. The data were produced by immunoSEQ multiplex PCR, yet TCRdb's version contains in-frame clones alone and is incomplete. The sample has roughly 80,000 clones; around 93% are singletons. The sample was peripheral blood, taken in the first trimester of pregnancy. All receptors come from a female donor with multiple sclerosis, enrolled in a pregnancy study. The CDR3 runs from the conserved cysteine through the conserved F or W. A D gene is named only where the DNA matches it firmly. Not all rows give a size; the values are once, few, many and, for expanded clones, a class.

size,J,V,D,DNA,CDR3
.,TRBJ1-1,TRBV28,.,TGTGCCAGCAGTGGCGGGGGACTCCAGGACTTGAACACTGAAGCTTTCTTT,CASSGGGLQDLNTEAFF
.,TRBJ1-1,TRBV11-2,TRBD1,TGTGCCAGCAGCTTAGGACACTCCCGGGACAGGGGAAACACTGAAGCTTTCTTT,CASSLGHSRDRGNTEAFF
.,TRBJ1-1,TRBV7-2,.,TGTGCCAGCAGCATGACAGTTAACACTGAAGCTTTCTTT,CASSMTVNTEAFF
few,TRBJ1-3,TRBV7-9,TRBD1,TGTGCCAGCAGCTTTTGGACAGGTGGAAACACCATATATTTT,CASSFWTGGNTIYF
.,TRBJ2-7,TRBV7-9,.,TGTGCCAGCAGCTCCAGCCTGAGGGACTACGAGCAGTACTTC,CASSSSLRDYEQYF
.,TRBJ1-2,TRBV9,TRBD1,TGTGCCAGCAGCGCGGGACAGGGGGCGTTTGGCTACACCTTC,CASSAGQGAFGYTF
.,TRBJ1-1,TRBV28,.,TGTGCCAGCAGAACTGCCAGGGTAAACACTGAAGCTTTCTTT,CASRTARVNTEAFF
.,TRBJ2-5,TRBV4-3,.,TGCGCCAGCAGCCAAGATATCGGCCAGGGGGAGACCCAGTACTTC,CASSQDIGQGETQYF
once,TRBJ1-3,TRBV7-6,TRBD1,TGTGCCAGCAGCTTATTTGGAAAAGGGACAGGGCAAGACTTCTCTGGAAACACCATATATTTT,CASSLFGKGTGQDFSGNTIYF
once,TRBJ1-1,TRBV5-8,.,TGTGCCAGCAGCTTTCAGGGGCTTATGGGCACTGAAGCTTTCTTT,CASSFQGLMGTEAFF
.,TRBJ2-7,TRBV10-3,TRBD2,TGTGCCATCAGAAGGAGCGGGACGTTCTACGAGCAGTACTTC,CAIRRSGTFYEQYF
.,TRBJ2-1,TRBV29-1,.,TGCAGCGTTGGGACAGTAATAAGCTCCTACAATGAGCAGTTCTTC,CSVGTVISSYNEQFF
.,TRBJ2-3,TRBV2,.,TGTGCCAGCAGGATCGGTGATACGCAGTATTTT,CASRIGDTQYF
.,TRBJ2-3,TRBV4-2,TRBD2,TGTGCCAGCAGCCGGGAGCGGGAGGGCCTCACAGATACGCAGTATTTT,CASSREREGLTDTQYF
.,TRBJ2-2,TRBV7-3,.,TGTGCCAGCAGCTCTACTAGCCCTGGCACCGGGGAGCTGTTTTTT,CASSSTSPGTGELFF